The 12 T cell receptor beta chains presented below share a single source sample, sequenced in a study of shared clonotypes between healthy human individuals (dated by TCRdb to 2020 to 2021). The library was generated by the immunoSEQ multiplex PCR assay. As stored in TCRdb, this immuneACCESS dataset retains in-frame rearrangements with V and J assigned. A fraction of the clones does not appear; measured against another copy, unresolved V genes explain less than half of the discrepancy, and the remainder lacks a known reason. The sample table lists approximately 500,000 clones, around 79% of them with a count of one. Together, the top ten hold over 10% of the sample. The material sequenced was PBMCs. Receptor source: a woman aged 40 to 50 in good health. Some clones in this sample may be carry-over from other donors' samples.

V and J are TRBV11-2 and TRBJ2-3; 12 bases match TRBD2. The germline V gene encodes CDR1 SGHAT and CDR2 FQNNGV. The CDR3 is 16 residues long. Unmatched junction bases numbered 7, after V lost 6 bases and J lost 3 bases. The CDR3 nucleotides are TGTGCCAGCAGATCCGGACTAGCGGGAAGTACAGATACGCAGTATTTT. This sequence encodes CASRSGLAGSTDTQYF.

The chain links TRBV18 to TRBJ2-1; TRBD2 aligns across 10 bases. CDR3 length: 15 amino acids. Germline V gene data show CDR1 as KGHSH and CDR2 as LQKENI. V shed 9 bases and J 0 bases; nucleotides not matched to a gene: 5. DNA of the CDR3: TGTGCCAGGGATAGCGGGGGGCGCTCCTACAATGAGCAGTTCTTC. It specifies CARDSGGRSYNEQFF.

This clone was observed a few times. The CDR3 reads CASSLNSGRALGEQFF. The CDR3 bases are TGTGCCAGCAGCTTAAACAGCGGGAGGGCCCTCGGGGAGCAGTTCTTC. V is TRBV7-3 and J is TRBJ2-1; TRBD2 agrees at 10 bases. This CDR3 region has 16 residues. V gave up 1 base and J gave up 10 bases; unmatched junction bases: 10. Germline CDR1 reads SGHTA; CDR2 reads FQGTGA.

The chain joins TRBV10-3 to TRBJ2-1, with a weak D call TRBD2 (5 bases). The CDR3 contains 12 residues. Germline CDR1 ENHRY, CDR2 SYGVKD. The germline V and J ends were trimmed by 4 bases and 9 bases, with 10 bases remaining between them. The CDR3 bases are TGTGCCATCAGTGGTTCTCGGGGTGAGCAGTTCTTC. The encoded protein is CAISGSRGEQFF.

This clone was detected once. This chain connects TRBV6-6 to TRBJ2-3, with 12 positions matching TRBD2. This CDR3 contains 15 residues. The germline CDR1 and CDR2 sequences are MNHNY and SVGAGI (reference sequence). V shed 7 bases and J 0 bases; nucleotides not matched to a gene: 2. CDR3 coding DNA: TGTGCCAGCACCACTAGCGGGAGGAGCACAGATACGCAGTATTTT. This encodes CASTTSGRSTDTQYF.

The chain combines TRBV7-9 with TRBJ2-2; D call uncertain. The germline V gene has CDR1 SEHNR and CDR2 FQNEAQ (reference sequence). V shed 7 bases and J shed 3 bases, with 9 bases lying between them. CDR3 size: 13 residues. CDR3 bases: TGTGCCAGCACCAGGACCTACACCGGGGAGCTGTTTTTT. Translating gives CASTRTYTGELFF.

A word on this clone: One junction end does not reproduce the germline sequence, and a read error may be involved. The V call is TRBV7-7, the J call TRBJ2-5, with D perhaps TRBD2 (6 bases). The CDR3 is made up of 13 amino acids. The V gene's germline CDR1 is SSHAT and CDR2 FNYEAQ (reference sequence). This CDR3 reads CASSLGTLETQYF. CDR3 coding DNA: TGTGCTAGCAGCTTAGGGACTTTGGAGACCCAGTACTTC.

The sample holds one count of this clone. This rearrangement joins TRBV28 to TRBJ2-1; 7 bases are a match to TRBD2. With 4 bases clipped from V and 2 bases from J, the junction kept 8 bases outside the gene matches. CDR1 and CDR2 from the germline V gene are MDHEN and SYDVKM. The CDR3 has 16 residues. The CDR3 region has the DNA TGTGCCAGCAGTTCCCTAGGCGGGAGTACCTACAATGAGCAGTTCTTC. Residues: CASSSLGGSTYNEQFF. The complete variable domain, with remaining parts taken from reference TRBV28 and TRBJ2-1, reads DVKVTQSSRYLVKRTGEKVFLECVQDMDHENMFWYRQDPGLGLRLIYFSYDVKMKEKGDIPEGYSVSREKKERFSLILESASTNQTSMYLCASSSLGGSTYNEQFFGPGTRLTVL.

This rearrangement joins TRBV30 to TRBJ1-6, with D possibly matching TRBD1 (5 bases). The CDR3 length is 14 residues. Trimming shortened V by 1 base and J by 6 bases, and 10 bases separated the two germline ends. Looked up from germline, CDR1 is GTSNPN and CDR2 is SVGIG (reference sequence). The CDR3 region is CAWSAWTPNSPLHF. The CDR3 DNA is TGTGCCTGGAGTGCCTGGACACCTAATTCACCCCTCCACTTT.

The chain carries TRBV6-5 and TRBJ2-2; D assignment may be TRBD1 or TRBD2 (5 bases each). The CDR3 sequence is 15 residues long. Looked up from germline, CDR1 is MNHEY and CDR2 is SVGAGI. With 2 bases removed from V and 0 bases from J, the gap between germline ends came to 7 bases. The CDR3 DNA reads TGTGCCAGCAGTTACGAGGGGCCGAACACCGGGGAGCTGTTTTTT. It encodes CASSYEGPNTGELFF.

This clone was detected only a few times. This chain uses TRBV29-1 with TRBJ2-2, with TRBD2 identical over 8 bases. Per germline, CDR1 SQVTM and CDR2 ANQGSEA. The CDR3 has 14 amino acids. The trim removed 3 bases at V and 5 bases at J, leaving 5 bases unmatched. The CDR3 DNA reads TGCAGCGTTGAGGTGATAGCGGGAACCGGGGAGCTGTTTTTT. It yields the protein CSVEVIAGTGELFF.

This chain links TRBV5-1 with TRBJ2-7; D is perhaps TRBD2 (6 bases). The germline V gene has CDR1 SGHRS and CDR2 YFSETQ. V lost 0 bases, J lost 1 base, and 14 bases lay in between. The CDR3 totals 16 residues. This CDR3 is CASSLGYSGKSYEQYF. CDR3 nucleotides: TGCGCCAGCAGCTTGGGGTATAGCGGAAAATCCTACGAGCAGTACTTC.